Listed below are T cell receptor beta chains from one sample, sequenced in a study of T cell responses to AZD1222 COVID-19 vaccine. This table comes from immunoSEQ multiplex PCR, and its TCRdb copy is limited to in-frame clones, with some not included. The table includes tens of thousands of clones, around 86% detected once. The sequencing here drew on peripheral blood, taken on day 0 of AZD1222 vaccination. The source of these receptors is an adult in good health. The CDR3 runs from the conserved cysteine through the conserved F or W. The order of the fields is V gene, clone size, D gene, J gene, CDR3 protein, CDR3 DNA. The D gene is left open where the match is weak. Not all rows give a size; the values are once, few, many and, for expanded clones, a class.

v_call: TRBV19; clone_size: -; d_call: TRBD1; j_call: TRBJ2-1; cdr3_aa: CASSTSGQGYNEQFF; cdr3_nt: TGTGCCAGTAGTACGTCGGGACAGGGCTACAATGAGCAGTTCTTC
v_call: TRBV11-2; clone_size: -; d_call: -; j_call: TRBJ2-1; cdr3_aa: CASSLAFNEQFF; cdr3_nt: TGTGCCAGCAGCTTAGCTTTCAATGAGCAGTTCTTC
v_call: TRBV18; clone_size: -; d_call: TRBD1; j_call: TRBJ2-7; cdr3_aa: CASSHNTGGLTYEQYF; cdr3_nt: TGTGCCAGCTCACATAACACAGGGGGCCTCACCTACGAGCAGTACTTC
v_call: TRBV4-1; clone_size: -; d_call: -; j_call: TRBJ1-1; cdr3_aa: CASSQVGRGMSRAFF; cdr3_nt: TGCGCCAGCAGCCAAGTGGGCAGGGGAATGAGTAGAGCTTTCTTT
v_call: TRBV28; clone_size: -; d_call: -; j_call: TRBJ1-2; cdr3_aa: CASSLTQAEGHGYTF; cdr3_nt: TGTGCCAGCAGTTTGACACAGGCAGAGGGGCATGGCTACACCTTC
v_call: TRBV7-2; clone_size: -; d_call: TRBD2; j_call: TRBJ2-5; cdr3_aa: CASSPTAGRETQYF; cdr3_nt: TGTGCCAGCAGCCCTACAGCGGGACGGGAGACCCAGTACTTC
v_call: TRBV5-1; clone_size: -; d_call: -; j_call: TRBJ2-1; cdr3_aa: CASSLVGRAVYNEQFF; cdr3_nt: TGCGCCAGCAGCTTGGTAGGGCGGGCTGTGTACAATGAGCAGTTCTTC
v_call: TRBV6-5; clone_size: -; d_call: TRBD2; j_call: TRBJ2-7; cdr3_aa: CASIPGLAGSHEQYF; cdr3_nt: TGTGCCAGCATCCCCGGACTAGCGGGAAGTCACGAGCAGTACTTC
v_call: TRBV28; clone_size: -; d_call: TRBD1; j_call: TRBJ2-2; cdr3_aa: CASSSPGQGRVGELFF; cdr3_nt: TGTGCCAGCAGTTCCCCGGGACAGGGTAGGGTCGGGGAGCTGTTTTTT
v_call: TRBV2; clone_size: -; d_call: -; j_call: TRBJ1-4; cdr3_aa: CASSRLGRAADEKLFF; cdr3_nt: TGTGCCAGCAGTCGACTTGGGAGGGCGGCGGATGAAAAACTGTTTTTT
v_call: TRBV2; clone_size: -; d_call: -; j_call: TRBJ2-7; cdr3_aa: CASKRDRPDSYEQYF; cdr3_nt: TGTGCCAGCAAACGCGACAGGCCGGACTCCTACGAGCAGTACTTC
v_call: TRBV4-2; clone_size: -; d_call: TRBD2; j_call: TRBJ2-7; cdr3_aa: CASSQDLAGGTYEQYF; cdr3_nt: TGTGCCAGCAGCCAAGATCTAGCGGGGGGCACCTACGAGCAGTACTTC
v_call: TRBV5-1; clone_size: -; d_call: TRBD1; j_call: TRBJ1-2; cdr3_aa: CASSPGQGFGYGYTF; cdr3_nt: TGCGCCAGCAGCCCTGGACAGGGTTTCGGATATGGCTACACCTTC
v_call: TRBV19; clone_size: -; d_call: -; j_call: TRBJ2-5; cdr3_aa: CARSGYKETQYF; cdr3_nt: TGTGCCAGAAGCGGGTATAAAGAGACCCAGTACTTC
v_call: TRBV3-1/TRBV3-2; clone_size: -; d_call: TRBD1; j_call: TRBJ2-2; cdr3_aa: CASSRKEAGQGLRTGELFF; cdr3_nt: TGTGCCAGCAGCCGAAAGGAAGCGGGACAGGGTTTGAGGACAGGGGAGCTGTTTTTT
v_call: TRBV27; clone_size: -; d_call: -; j_call: TRBJ1-2; cdr3_aa: CASSYEGGYGYTF; cdr3_nt: TGTGCCAGCAGTTACGAGGGGGGCTATGGCTACACCTTC
v_call: TRBV5-1; clone_size: -; d_call: -; j_call: TRBJ1-5; cdr3_aa: CASSFSGAKNQPQHF; cdr3_nt: TGCGCCAGCAGCTTTTCAGGGGCGAAAAATCAGCCCCAGCATTTT
v_call: TRBV6-6; clone_size: -; d_call: -; j_call: TRBJ1-3; cdr3_aa: CASSNSLVSSGNTIYF; cdr3_nt: TGTGCCAGCAGTAACTCTTTGGTGAGCTCTGGAAACACCATATATTTT
v_call: TRBV9; clone_size: -; d_call: -; j_call: TRBJ1-2; cdr3_aa: CASSVGSLARYGYTF; cdr3_nt: TGTGCCAGCAGCGTAGGGTCCTTGGCCCGCTATGGCTACACCTTC
v_call: TRBV10-2; clone_size: -; d_call: -; j_call: TRBJ1-1; cdr3_aa: CASKLGQVMNTEAFF; cdr3_nt: TGCGCCAGCAAATTGGGACAAGTCATGAACACTGAAGCTTTCTTT
v_call: TRBV2; clone_size: -; d_call: -; j_call: TRBJ1-5; cdr3_aa: CASREGVGDDQPQHF; cdr3_nt: TGTGCCAGCCGAGAGGGGGTGGGAGATGATCAGCCCCAGCATTTT
v_call: TRBV4-3; clone_size: -; d_call: -; j_call: TRBJ2-3; cdr3_aa: CASSRDREEGTDTQYF; cdr3_nt: TGCGCCAGCAGCCGAGACAGGGAGGAGGGCACAGATACGCAGTATTTT
v_call: TRBV12-3/TRBV12-4; clone_size: -; d_call: -; j_call: TRBJ2-5; cdr3_aa: CASSYQQETQYF; cdr3_nt: TGTGCCAGCAGTTACCAACAAGAGACCCAGTACTTC
v_call: TRBV6-1; clone_size: -; d_call: -; j_call: TRBJ2-2; cdr3_aa: CASSEYRVYTGELFF; cdr3_nt: TGTGCCAGCAGTGAATACCGGGTTTACACCGGGGAGCTGTTTTTT
v_call: TRBV6-6; clone_size: -; d_call: -; j_call: TRBJ1-1; cdr3_aa: CASSYSAGDTEAFF; cdr3_nt: TGTGCCAGCAGTTACTCGGCAGGGGACACTGAAGCTTTCTTT
v_call: TRBV6-5; clone_size: -; d_call: -; j_call: TRBJ1-1; cdr3_aa: CASRSGRGTEAFF; cdr3_nt: TGTGCCAGCAGGTCGGGTCGAGGGACTGAAGCTTTCTTT
v_call: TRBV24-1; clone_size: few; d_call: TRBD1; j_call: TRBJ1-2; cdr3_aa: CATSDGTGGVHGYTF; cdr3_nt: TGTGCCACCAGTGATGGGACAGGGGGTGTACATGGCTACACCTTC